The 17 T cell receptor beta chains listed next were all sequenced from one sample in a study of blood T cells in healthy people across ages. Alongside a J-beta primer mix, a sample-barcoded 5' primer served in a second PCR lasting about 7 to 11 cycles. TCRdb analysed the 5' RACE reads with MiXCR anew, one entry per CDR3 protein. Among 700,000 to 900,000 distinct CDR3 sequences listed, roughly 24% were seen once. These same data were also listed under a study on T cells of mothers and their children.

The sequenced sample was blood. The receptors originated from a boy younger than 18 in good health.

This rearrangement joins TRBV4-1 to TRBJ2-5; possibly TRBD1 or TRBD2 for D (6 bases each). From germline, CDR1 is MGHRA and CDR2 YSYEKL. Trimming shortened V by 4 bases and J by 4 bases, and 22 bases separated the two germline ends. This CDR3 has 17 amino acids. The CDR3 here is CASSPKEGRGPRETQYF. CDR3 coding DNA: TGCGCCAGCAGCCCGAAGGAAGGCCGGGGGCCTCGAGAGACCCAGTACTTC.

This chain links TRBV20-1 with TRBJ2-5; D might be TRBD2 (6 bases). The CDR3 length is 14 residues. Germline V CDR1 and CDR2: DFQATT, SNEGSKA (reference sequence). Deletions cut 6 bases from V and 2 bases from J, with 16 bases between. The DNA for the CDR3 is TGCAGTGCCCCGGGAGCGGCGCCGCAAGAGACCCAGTACTTC. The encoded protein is CSAPGAAPQETQYF.

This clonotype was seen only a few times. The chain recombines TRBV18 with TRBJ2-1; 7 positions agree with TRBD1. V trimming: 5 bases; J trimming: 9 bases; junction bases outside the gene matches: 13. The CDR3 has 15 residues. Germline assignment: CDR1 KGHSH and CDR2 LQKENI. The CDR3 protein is CASSRDTGVSGEQFF. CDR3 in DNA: TGTGCCAGCTCAAGAGATACAGGGGTCAGTGGTGAGCAGTTCTTC. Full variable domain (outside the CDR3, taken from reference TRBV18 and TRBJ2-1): NAGVMQNPRHLVRRRGQEARLRCSPMKGHSHVYWYRQLPEEGLKFMVYLQKENIIDESGMPKERFSAEFPKEGPSILRIQQVVRGDSAAYFCASSRDTGVSGEQFFGPGTRLTVL.

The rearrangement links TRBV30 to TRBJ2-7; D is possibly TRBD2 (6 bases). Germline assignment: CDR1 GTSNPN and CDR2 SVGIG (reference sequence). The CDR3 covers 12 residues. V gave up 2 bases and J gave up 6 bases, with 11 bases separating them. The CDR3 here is CAWSPGGTEQYF. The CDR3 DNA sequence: TGTGCCTGGAGTCCAGGAGGGACCGAGCAGTACTTC.

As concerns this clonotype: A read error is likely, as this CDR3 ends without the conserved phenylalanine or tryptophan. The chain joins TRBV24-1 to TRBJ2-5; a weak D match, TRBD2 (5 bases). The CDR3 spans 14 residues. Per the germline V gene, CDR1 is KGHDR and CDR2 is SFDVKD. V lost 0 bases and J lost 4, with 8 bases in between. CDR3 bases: TGTGCCACCAGTGATTTGCGAGGAGGAGAGACCCAGTACGTC. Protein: CATSDLRGGETQYV.

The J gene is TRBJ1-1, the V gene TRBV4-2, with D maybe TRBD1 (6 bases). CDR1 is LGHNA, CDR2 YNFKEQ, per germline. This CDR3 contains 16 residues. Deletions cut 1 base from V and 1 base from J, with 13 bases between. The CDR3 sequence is CASSQVSPGANTEAFF. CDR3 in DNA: TGTGCCAGCAGCCAAGTATCCCCAGGGGCGAACACTGAAGCTTTCTTT.

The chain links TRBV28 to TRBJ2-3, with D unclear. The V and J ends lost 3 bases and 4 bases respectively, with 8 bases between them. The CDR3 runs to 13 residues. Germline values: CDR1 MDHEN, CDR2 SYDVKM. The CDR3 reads CASSFSGADTQYF. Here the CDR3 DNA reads TGTGCCAGCAGTTTCTCAGGCGCAGATACGCAGTATTTT. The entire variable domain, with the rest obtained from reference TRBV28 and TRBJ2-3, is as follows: DVKVTQSSRYLVKRTGEKVFLECVQDMDHENMFWYRQDPGLGLRLIYFSYDVKMKEKGDIPEGYSVSREKKERFSLILESASTNQTSMYLCASSFSGADTQYFGPGTRLTVL.

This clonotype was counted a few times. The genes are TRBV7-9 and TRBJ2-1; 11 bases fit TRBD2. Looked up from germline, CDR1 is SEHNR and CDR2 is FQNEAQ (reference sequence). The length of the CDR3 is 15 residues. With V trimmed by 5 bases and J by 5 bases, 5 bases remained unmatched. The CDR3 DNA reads TGTGCCAGCAGCCTCATGGGACTAGCGGACAATGAGCAGTTCTTC. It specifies CASSLMGLADNEQFF.

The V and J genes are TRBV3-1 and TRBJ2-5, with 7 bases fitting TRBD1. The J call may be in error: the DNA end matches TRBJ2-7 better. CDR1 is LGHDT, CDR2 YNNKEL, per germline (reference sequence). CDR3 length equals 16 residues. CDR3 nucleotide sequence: TGTGCCAGCAGCCAGGGTCCGGGACAGAGCACCTACGAGCAGTACTTC. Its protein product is CASSQGPGQSTYEQYF.

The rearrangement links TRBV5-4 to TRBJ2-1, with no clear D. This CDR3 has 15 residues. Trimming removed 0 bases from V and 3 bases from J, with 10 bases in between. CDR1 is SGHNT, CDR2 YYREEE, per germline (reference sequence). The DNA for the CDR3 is TGTGCCAGCAGCTTGGGATCGGGCTTCTACAATGAGCAGTTCTTC. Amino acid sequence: CASSLGSGFYNEQFF.

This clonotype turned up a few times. The CDR3 is CASNPGVKPYEQYF. The DNA of the CDR3 is TGTGCCAGCAATCCAGGGGTCAAGCCCTACGAGCAGTACTTC. This sequence joins TRBV27 and TRBJ2-7, with a weak D call TRBD1 (6 bases). The CDR3 runs to 14 residues. Trimming stripped 7 bases from V and 2 bases from J, with 15 bases between. Per the germline V gene, CDR1 is MNHEY and CDR2 is SMNVEV (reference sequence).

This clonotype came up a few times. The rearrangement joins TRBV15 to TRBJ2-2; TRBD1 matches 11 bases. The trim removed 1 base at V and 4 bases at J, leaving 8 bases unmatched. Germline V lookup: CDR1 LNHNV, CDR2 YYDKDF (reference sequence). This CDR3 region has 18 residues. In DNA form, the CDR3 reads TGTGCCACCAGCAGAGCAGGACAGGGGGCGAGTGGCACCGGGGAGCTGTTTTTT. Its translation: CATSRAGQGASGTGELFF.

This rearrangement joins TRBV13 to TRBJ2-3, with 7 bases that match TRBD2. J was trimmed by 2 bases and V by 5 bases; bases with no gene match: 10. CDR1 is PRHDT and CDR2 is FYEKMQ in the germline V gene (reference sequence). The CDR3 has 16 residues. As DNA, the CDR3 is TGTGCCAGCAGCCCGACACCCGGGACTAACACAGATACGCAGTATTTT. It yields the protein CASSPTPGTNTDTQYF.

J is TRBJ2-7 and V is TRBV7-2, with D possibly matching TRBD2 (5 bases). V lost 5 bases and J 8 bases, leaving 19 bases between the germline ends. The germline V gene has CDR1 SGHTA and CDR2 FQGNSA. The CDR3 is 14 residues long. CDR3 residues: CASSLQRSSRKQYF. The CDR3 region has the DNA TGTGCCAGCAGCCTGCAGCGGTCCTCTAGGAAGCAGTACTTC.

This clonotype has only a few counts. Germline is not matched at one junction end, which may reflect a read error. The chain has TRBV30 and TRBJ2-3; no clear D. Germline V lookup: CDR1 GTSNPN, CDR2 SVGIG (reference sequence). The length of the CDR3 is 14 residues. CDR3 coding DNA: TGTGCCTGGAGTGTAATTCAAGGGCGAGATACGCAATATTTT. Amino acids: CAWSVIQGRDTQYF.

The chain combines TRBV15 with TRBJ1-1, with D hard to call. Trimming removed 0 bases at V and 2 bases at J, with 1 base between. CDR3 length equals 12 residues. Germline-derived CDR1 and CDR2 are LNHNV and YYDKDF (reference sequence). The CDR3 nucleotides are TGTGCCACCAGCAGAGAAAACACTGAAGCTTTCTTT. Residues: CATSRENTEAFF.

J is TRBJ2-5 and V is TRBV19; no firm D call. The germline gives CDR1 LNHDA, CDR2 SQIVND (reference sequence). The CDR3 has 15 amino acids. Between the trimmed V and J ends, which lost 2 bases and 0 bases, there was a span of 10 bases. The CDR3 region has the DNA TGTGCCAGTAGTATACAAAAACACAACCAAGAGACCCAGTACTTC. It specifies CASSIQKHNQETQYF.